This paragraph reports one TCR beta chain. As yet, its antigen is unknown. 5'RACE with constant-segment primers built TCRalpha and TCRbeta cDNA libraries with UMIs. TCRdb independently ran MiXCR on the 5' RACE reads; one entry per CDR3 protein. The sample has approximately 490,000 distinct CDR3 sequences; over 20% are singletons. CDR1 is SEHNR, CDR2 FQNEAQ, per germline (reference sequence). The CDR3 is 15 amino acids. The V gene lost 5 bases and the J gene lost 10 bases, with 23 bases spanning the gap. This sample was taken from a study of T-cell memory formation after mild COVID-19. Turning to the study itself: There were largely donor-specific TCR clusters. Study outcomes and limitations: Later expanders leaned CD4+, whereas clones that contracted between day 15 and 85 were balanced CD4/CD8. For contracting clones, CD4+ ones sat mainly in CM and EM, CD8+ in EMRA.

Material for sequencing was PBMCs or a T cell subset sorted from them (not recorded which). The source is an adult woman who had mild COVID-19 (a few samples of this study predate the infection). Cell type and time point are not known. J is TRBJ1-1 and V is TRBV7-9; the D is unclear. In nucleotides, the CDR3 is TGTGCCAGCAGCGAGATTACCAGCCCGGACGTGGTAGCTTTCTTT. This gives the protein CASSEITSPDVVAFF.